This T cell receptor (beta chain) was captured by sequencing in a study of T cell repertoires in cytomegalovirus infection. TCRdb itself ran the reads through MiXCR, one entry per CDR3 protein. The sample lists some 500,000 distinct CDR3 sequences; approximately 40% were seen once. The V end was cut by 4 bases, the J end by 2 bases, with 6 bases between. The CDR3 contains 13 residues. Germline CDR1 is SGHVS and CDR2 is FQNEAQ. This clonotype was picked up many times. What it recognizes is unknown. This clonotype originated in a human donor in good health (CMV status not recorded). Some clones in this sample may be carry-over from other donors' samples. Sequencing used cultured PBMCs, obtained from culture after CMV antigen stimulation. J is TRBJ2-1 and V is TRBV7-8, with D unresolved. The DNA of the CDR3 is TGTGCCAGCAGCTCCGACCCCTACAATGAGCAGTTCTTC. Protein sequence: CASSSDPYNEQFF. The whole variable domain, remainder taken from reference TRBV7-8 and TRBJ2-1, is GAGVSQSPRYKVAKRGQDVALRCDPISGHVSLFWYQQALGQGPEFLTYFQNEAQLDKSGLPSDRFFAERPEGSVSTLKIQRTQQEDSAVYLCASSSDPYNEQFFGPGTRLTVL.